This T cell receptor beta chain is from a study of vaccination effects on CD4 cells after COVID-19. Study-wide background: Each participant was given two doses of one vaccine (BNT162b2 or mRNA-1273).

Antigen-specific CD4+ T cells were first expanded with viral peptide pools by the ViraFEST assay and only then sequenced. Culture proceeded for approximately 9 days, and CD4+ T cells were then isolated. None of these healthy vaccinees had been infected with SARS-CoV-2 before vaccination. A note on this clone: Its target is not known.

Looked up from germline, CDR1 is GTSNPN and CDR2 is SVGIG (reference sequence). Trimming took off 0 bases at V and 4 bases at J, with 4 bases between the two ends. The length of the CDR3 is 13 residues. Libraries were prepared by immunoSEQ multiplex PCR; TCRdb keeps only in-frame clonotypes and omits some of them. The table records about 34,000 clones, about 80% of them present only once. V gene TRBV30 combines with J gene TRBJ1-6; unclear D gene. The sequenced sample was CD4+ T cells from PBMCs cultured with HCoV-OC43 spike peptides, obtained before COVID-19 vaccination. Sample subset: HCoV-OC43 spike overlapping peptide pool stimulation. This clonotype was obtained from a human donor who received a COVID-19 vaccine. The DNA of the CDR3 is TGTGCCTGGAGTGTGTCTTATAATTCACCCCTCCACTTT. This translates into CAWSVSYNSPLHF.